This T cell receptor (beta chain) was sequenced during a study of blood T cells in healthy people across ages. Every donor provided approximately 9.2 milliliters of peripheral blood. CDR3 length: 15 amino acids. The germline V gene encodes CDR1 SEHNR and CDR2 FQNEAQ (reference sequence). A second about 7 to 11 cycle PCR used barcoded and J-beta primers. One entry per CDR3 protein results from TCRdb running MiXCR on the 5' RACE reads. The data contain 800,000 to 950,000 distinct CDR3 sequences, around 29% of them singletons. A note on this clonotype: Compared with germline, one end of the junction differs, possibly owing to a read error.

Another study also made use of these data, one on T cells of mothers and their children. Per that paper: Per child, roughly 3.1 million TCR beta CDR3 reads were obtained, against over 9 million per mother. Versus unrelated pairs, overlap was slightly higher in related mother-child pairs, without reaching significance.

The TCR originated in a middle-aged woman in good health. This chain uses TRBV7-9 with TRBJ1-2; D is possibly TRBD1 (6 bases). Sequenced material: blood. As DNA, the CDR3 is TGTGCCAACAGCGATGGGAACAGGGCTAACTATGGCTACACCTTC. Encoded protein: CANSDGNRANYGYTF. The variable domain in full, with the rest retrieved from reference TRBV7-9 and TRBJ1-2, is DTGVSQNPRHKITKRGQNVTFRCDPISEHNRLYWYRQTLGQGPEFLTYFQNEAQLEKSRLLSDRFSAERPKGSFSTLEIQRTEQGDSAMYLCANSDGNRANYGYTFGSGTRLTVV.